This T cell receptor (beta chain) was observed in a study of Graves' ophthalmopathy and Graves' hyperthyroidism. Study overall: A follow-up of 18 months without ophthalmopathy meant that hyperthyroidism was stable.

Other autoimmune disease, uncontrolled infection, pregnancy and lactation led to exclusion. From RNA, the CDR3 regions of TCR beta chains were amplified and sequenced. In the first round, RT-PCR was carried out with HTBI primers, and a multiplex PCR formed the second round. From the multiplex PCR reads, TCRdb called clonotypes with MiXCR, one entry per CDR3 protein. Of more than 1,000,000 distinct CDR3 sequences detected, about two fifths appear once; the ten largest clones hold more than 9.5%. With 1 base removed from V and 10 bases from J, the gap between germline ends came to 14 bases. This CDR3 is 14 amino acids long. CDR1 SGHTA and CDR2 FQGNSA come from the germline V gene. Remarks on this clonotype: The target antigen is unknown.

Findings and limits, study-wide: At about 70% sensitivity and about 72% specificity, the model predicted progression of the ophthalmopathy. Ophthalmopathy could be told apart from stable hyperthyroidism by a 13-signature model (around 90% sensitivity, around 81% specificity).

The chain combines TRBV7-2 with TRBJ1-5, with D perhaps TRBD1 (6 bases). Sequencing was carried out using peripheral blood or thyroid tissue (not recorded which). The sequence derives from an adult man with Graves' hyperthyroidism. Here the CDR3 DNA reads TGTGCCAGCAGCTTAGAGGGGGGTGGTTCACCCCAGCATTTT. It specifies CASSLEGGGSPQHF.